Sequencing of this T cell receptor beta chain was carried out in a study of CD8+CD57+ T cells in acquired aplastic anemia. Patients picked for sequencing had shown CD8+CD57+ cell expansion detected by flow cytometry. Germline V gives CDR1 KGHDR, CDR2 SFDVKD. The CDR3 spans 15 residues. Trimming removed 4 bases from V and 6 bases from J; junction bases left unmatched: 3. The sample holds many counts of this clonotype. Genomic DNA provided the template from which TCR beta VDJ and CDR3 profiles were obtained. TCRdb fed the reads into MiXCR, producing one record per CDR3 protein. The sample lists 160,000 or so distinct CDR3 sequences; around 50% were seen once.

The gene calls are TRBV24-1 and TRBJ2-2; 11 bases are shared with TRBD1. The receptor was derived from a human donor with aplastic anemia. The specimen sequenced was sorted CD4+, CD8+, or CD8+CD57+ T cells (not recorded which) from PBMCs. The CDR3 DNA sequence: TGTGCCACCAGTGACGGGACAGGGGGGGCCGGGGAGCTGTTTTTT. Its translation: CATSDGTGGAGELFF.